This T cell receptor beta chain was identified in a study of T cell responses to AZD1222 COVID-19 vaccine. CDR1 is LGHNA, CDR2 YNFKEQ, per germline. CDR3 length: 15 residues. V dropped 1 base and J dropped 5 bases, with 12 bases sitting between them. Only in-frame clones appear in the TCRdb table, and some are missing; sequencing was by immunoSEQ multiplex PCR. The table includes some 170,000 clones, roughly nine tenths detected once. This clonotype originated in an adult who received the AZD1222 COVID-19 vaccine. The specimen comprised peripheral blood, sampled 28 days after the second AZD1222 dose. This rearrangement joins TRBV4-2 to TRBJ2-1, with D perhaps matching TRBD2 (5 bases). CDR3 sequence reads: CASSQGASRDNEQFF. DNA for the CDR3: TGTGCCAGCAGCCAAGGGGCTAGCCGAGACAATGAGCAGTTCTTC.